The source of this T cell receptor beta chain is a study of shared clonotypes between healthy human individuals. Study-wide context: The study enrolled a couple of women and three men aged 18 to 49.

Study outcomes and limitations: Having only a few donors restricted how much genetic and exposure-history diversity was captured.

Of note for this clone: Its antigen is still unknown.

CDR1 SQVTM and CDR2 ANQGSEA come from the germline V gene. The CDR3 spans 13 residues. Trimming took off 6 bases at V and 2 bases at J, with 12 bases between the two ends. Adult Caucasians living in Nashville, Tennessee made up all of the donors. Sequencing of unsorted PBMC DNA was carried out using ten immunoSEQ deep assay plates. The repertoire was sequenced with immunoSEQ multiplex PCR; TCRdb's copy has only in-frame clones and lacks some. The table has some 500,000 clones, roughly three quarters seen once; the top ten hold around 12%. The genes are TRBV29-1 and TRBJ2-3; possible D gene TRBD2, 5 bases. This clonotype was obtained from a woman in her 40s in good health. Some clones in this sample may be carry-over from other donors' samples. Sequenced material: PBMCs. The CDR3 DNA sequence: TGCAGCGTCGACTCGGGGTACACAGATACGCAGTATTTT. Its protein product is CSVDSGYTDTQYF.